The 5 T cell receptor beta chains reported below all come from one sample, sequenced in a study of blood T cell repertoires in COVID-19. Data came from immunoSEQ multiplex PCR; TCRdb stores just in-frame clones and leaves some out. The repertoire holds about 260,000 clones, with around 89% as singletons. Sequencing was done on a sample of PBMCs or T cells enriched from blood (not recorded which). The receptor source for this set is a man in his forties or fifties who had been exposed to COVID-19.

The gene calls are TRBV5-1 and TRBJ1-6; 9 bases are shared with TRBD1. CDR1 SGHRS and CDR2 YFSETQ come from the germline V gene. Trimming removed 2 bases from V and 7 bases from J; junction bases left unmatched: 4. This CDR3 has 15 amino acids. In nucleotides, the CDR3 is TGCGCCAGCAGCTTTAACAGGGGGCTAAATTCACCCCTCCACTTT. Amino acids: CASSFNRGLNSPLHF. The full variable domain, with the rest looked up from reference TRBV5-1 and TRBJ1-6, is KAGVTQTPRYLIKTRGQQVTLSCSPISGHRSVSWYQQTPGQGLQFLFEYFSETQRNKGNFPGRFSGRQFSNSRSEMNVSTLELGDSALYLCASSFNRGLNSPLHFGNGTRLTVT.

This sequence joins TRBV12-3 or TRBV12-4 and TRBJ1-1; D gene unclear. V was clipped by 3 bases and J by 6 bases, with 11 bases between them. The CDR3 has 13 residues. CDR3 region: CASSLSGSSEAFF. CDR3 nucleotides: TGTGCCAGCAGTTTGAGTGGGAGCTCTGAAGCTTTCTTT.

The chain is built from TRBV28 and TRBJ2-1, with D possibly TRBD2 on 5 matching bases. Germline-derived CDR1 and CDR2 are MDHEN and SYDVKM. V was trimmed by 8 bases and J by 2 bases, leaving 16 bases between them. This CDR3 region has 15 residues. CDR3 sequence: CASSVSGSPYNEQFF. CDR3 coding DNA: TGTGCCAGCTCGGTCTCGGGGAGCCCCTACAATGAGCAGTTCTTC.

This clone was counted only a few times. CDR3 in amino acids: CASSFQGRGIYEQYF. The CDR3, as DNA: TGTGCCAGCAGTTTTCAGGGTCGCGGGATCTACGAGCAGTACTTC. This chain joins TRBV28 and TRBJ2-7; tentatively, D is TRBD2 (6 bases). CDR1 and CDR2 from the germline V gene are MDHEN and SYDVKM. Trimming removed 3 bases at V and 3 bases at J, with 15 bases between. The CDR3 contains 15 residues.

CDR3 DNA sequence: TGTGCCATCTCTAAAGTGGGAGGGGAACTTAATCAGCCCCAGCATTTT. Protein product: CAISKVGGELNQPQHF. V is TRBV10-3 and J is TRBJ1-5; maybe TRBD1 (5 bases). The CDR3 runs 16 residues. V was trimmed by 8 bases and J by 4 bases, leaving 21 bases between them. The germline gives CDR1 ENHRY, CDR2 SYGVKD.